The next 10 T cell receptor beta chains were all read from a single sample in a study of cytomegalovirus exposure and HLA in healthy donors. The PCR ran on 60 Vbeta and 13 Jbeta primers. Here immunoSEQ multiplex PCR was the method, and the copy in TCRdb shows in-frame clones only, minus some. This table holds roughly 160,000 clones, 79% found once. The specimen was PBMCs. The receptors come from a man aged 35 to 55 in good health and CMV-seronegative.

V is TRBV4-3 and J is TRBJ2-2, with D possibly matching TRBD2 (5 bases). CDR1 and CDR2 from the germline V gene are LGHNA and YSLEER. Trimming shortened V by 4 bases and J by 8 bases, and 8 bases separated the two germline ends. The length of the CDR3 is 12 residues. The CDR3, as DNA: TGCGCCAGCAGCCGAGTAGCGGGGGAGCTGTTTTTT. Translating it yields CASSRVAGELFF.

This chain links TRBV29-1 with TRBJ2-7, with D possibly being TRBD1 (5 bases). The germline V gene has CDR1 SQVTM and CDR2 ANQGSEA. The V end was cut by 8 bases, the J end by 2 bases, with 16 bases between. The CDR3 has 13 residues. The CDR3 DNA is TGCAGCTACTCGGACACGAATCCCTACGAGCAGTACTTC. It codes for CSYSDTNPYEQYF.

This chain joins TRBV15 and TRBJ1-3; the D is unclear. The CDR3 extends over 17 amino acids. From germline, CDR1 is LNHNV and CDR2 YYDKDF (reference sequence). V was pared by 0 bases and J by 0 bases, with 12 bases between. The CDR3 DNA sequence: TGTGCCACCAGCAGAGATTTGGGGAGATCCTCTGGAAACACCATATATTTT. Amino acid sequence: CATSRDLGRSSGNTIYF.

The rearrangement links TRBV5-1 to TRBJ1-3; TRBD1 matches at 7 bases. The CDR3 covers 17 residues. The germline CDR1 and CDR2 sequences are SGHRS and YFSETQ. V lost 2 bases, J lost 0 bases, and 8 bases stayed unmatched. CDR3 sequence: CASSLGTAKVSGNTIYF. In DNA, the CDR3 is TGCGCCAGCAGCTTAGGGACAGCGAAGGTCTCTGGAAACACCATATATTTT.

CDR3 residues: CASTLSGGYTDEKLFF. CDR3 DNA: TGTGCCAGCACCCTATCAGGGGGGTATACTGATGAAAAACTGTTTTTT. The gene calls are TRBV2 and TRBJ1-4, with 7 nucleotides matching TRBD1. Germline trimming cut 7 bases from V and 6 bases from J; bases unmatched to any gene: 14. CDR3 size: 16 residues. Germline V gene lookup returns CDR1 SNHLY and CDR2 FYNNEI.

The chain joins TRBV5-5 to TRBJ2-7, with D maybe TRBD1 (6 bases). Germline V gene sequence: CDR1 SGHKS, CDR2 YYEKEE (reference sequence). The V end was cut by 1 base, the J end by 4 bases, with 9 bases between. This CDR3 region has 13 residues. CDR3 in amino acids: CASSLTGMYEQYF. In DNA form, the CDR3 reads TGTGCCAGCAGCTTGACAGGGATGTACGAGCAGTACTTC.

Only one count was recorded for this clone. This chain connects TRBV19 to TRBJ1-5; possible D gene TRBD1, 5 bases. There are 13 residues in the CDR3. Trimming shortened V by 8 bases and J by 5 bases, and 13 bases separated the two germline ends. CDR1 LNHDA and CDR2 SQIVND come from the germline V gene (reference sequence). Written as DNA, the CDR3 is TGTGCCAGTCAAAGGGGCTACGATCAGCCCCAGCATTTT. Protein: CASQRGYDQPQHF.

The chain combines TRBV4-3 with TRBJ2-1, with TRBD2 matching over 15 bases. Germline V gene sequence: CDR1 LGHNA, CDR2 YSLEER. The V and J ends lost 0 bases and 2 bases, in that order; junction bases with no gene match: 8. The CDR3 spans 20 residues. CDR3 region: CASSQEAGTSGRWTYNEQFF. CDR3 DNA: TGCGCCAGCAGCCAAGAAGCTGGGACTAGCGGGAGGTGGACCTACAATGAGCAGTTCTTC.

The genes are TRBV28 and TRBJ1-2; perhaps TRBD1 as D (5 bases). The CDR3 is 15 amino acids. Trimming removed 7 bases from V and 4 bases from J, with 19 bases in between. CDR1 is MDHEN and CDR2 is SYDVKM in the germline V gene. The CDR3 nucleotides read TGTGCCAGCACTCGTCCGGGGGGGATGGCCTATGGCTACACCTTC. This codes for CASTRPGGMAYGYTF.

This clone has just one count. CDR3 region: CASSLTPGTGAIGTDTQYF. Written as DNA, the CDR3 is TGTGCCAGCAGCTTGACCCCCGGGACAGGGGCAATTGGCACAGATACGCAGTATTTT. The chain carries TRBV5-5 and TRBJ2-3, with 10 bases that match TRBD1. The J segment lost 1 base and the V segment lost 1 base, leaving 12 bases of the junction unmatched. Germline CDR1 SGHKS, CDR2 YYEKEE (reference sequence). The CDR3 totals 19 residues.